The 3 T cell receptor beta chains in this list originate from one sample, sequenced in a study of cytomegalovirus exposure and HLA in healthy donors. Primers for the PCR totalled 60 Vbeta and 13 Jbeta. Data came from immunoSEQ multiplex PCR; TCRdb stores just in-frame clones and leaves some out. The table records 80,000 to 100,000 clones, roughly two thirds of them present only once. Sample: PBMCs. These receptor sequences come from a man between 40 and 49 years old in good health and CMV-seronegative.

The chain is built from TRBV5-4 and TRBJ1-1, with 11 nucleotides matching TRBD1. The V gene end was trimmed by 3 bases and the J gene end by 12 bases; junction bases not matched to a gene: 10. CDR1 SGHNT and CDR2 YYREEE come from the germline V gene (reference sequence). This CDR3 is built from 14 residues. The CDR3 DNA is TGTGCCAGCAGCTGGGACAGGGGGAGCACTGAGTCTTTCTTT. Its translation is CASSWDRGSTESFF.

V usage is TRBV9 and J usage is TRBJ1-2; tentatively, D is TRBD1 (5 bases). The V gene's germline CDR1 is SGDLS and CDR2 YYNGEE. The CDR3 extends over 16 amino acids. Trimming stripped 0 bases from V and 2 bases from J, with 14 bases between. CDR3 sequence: CASSVATRGENYGYTF. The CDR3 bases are TGTGCCAGCAGCGTAGCTACCCGGGGGGAGAACTATGGCTACACCTTC.

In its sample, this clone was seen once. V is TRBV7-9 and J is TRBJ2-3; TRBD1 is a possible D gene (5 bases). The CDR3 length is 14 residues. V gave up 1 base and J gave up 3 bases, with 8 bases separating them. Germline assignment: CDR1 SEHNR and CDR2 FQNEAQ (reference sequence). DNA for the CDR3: TGTGCCAGCAGCTTAGTACAGGAAACAGATACGCAGTATTTT. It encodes CASSLVQETDTQYF.